The 24 T cell receptor beta chains reported below all come from one sample, sequenced in a study of T cells after yellow fever vaccination. Each CDR3 protein gets one entry after TCRdb re-called the 5' RACE reads with MiXCR. The repertoire consists of about 160,000 distinct CDR3 sequences, with approximately 6.8% occurring once and the leading ten covering approximately 2.5%. Specimen: CD4+ T cells sorted from PBMCs, collected 5 days after the first yellow fever vaccination. The source of these receptors is a man younger than 35 who received the YFV17D yellow fever vaccine.

CDR3 sequence: CASSPSRSGTEAFF. The CDR3 nucleotides are TGCGCCAGCAGTCCCTCAAGGTCGGGCACTGAAGCTTTCTTT. The chain employs TRBV5-1 and TRBJ1-1; D uncertain. The germline CDR1 and CDR2 sequences are SGHRS and YFSETQ. The CDR3 runs 14 residues. V dropped 5 bases and J dropped 4 bases, with 15 bases sitting between them. Drawing the rest from reference TRBV5-1 and TRBJ1-1, the complete variable domain is KAGVTQTPRYLIKTRGQQVTLSCSPISGHRSVSWYQQTPGQGLQFLFEYFSETQRNKGNFPGRFSGRQFSNSRSEMNVSTLELGDSALYLCASSPSRSGTEAFFGQGTRLTVV.

This clonotype was counted a few times. V gene TRBV11-1 combines with J gene TRBJ2-1, with D possibly matching TRBD2 (6 bases). CDR1 is SGHAT and CDR2 is FQDESV in the germline V gene (reference sequence). V gave up 1 base and J gave up 0 bases, with 16 bases separating them. The CDR3 contains 18 residues. CDR3 protein: CASSLVSAGISSYNEQFF. The CDR3 region has the DNA TGTGCCAGCAGCTTAGTTTCGGCGGGGATAAGCTCCTACAATGAGCAGTTCTTC.

This clonotype was observed many times. The rearrangement joins TRBV25-1 to TRBJ1-1; TRBD1 might be the D (6 bases). Germline-derived CDR1 and CDR2 are MGHDK and SYGVNS. Trimming took 4 bases from V and 10 from J, leaving 16 bases between them. CDR3 length equals 13 residues. The CDR3: CASSGHLDSRAFF. The CDR3 nucleotides are TGTGCCAGCAGTGGCCACCTGGACAGTCGAGCTTTCTTT.

This clonotype was detected many times. CDR3 nucleotides: TGTGCCAGCAGTAGGACAGGGGTGCTACGCACAGATACGCAGTATTTT. Protein sequence: CASSRTGVLRTDTQYF. This sequence joins TRBV6-1 and TRBJ2-3, with 9 bases matching TRBD1. Germline assignment: CDR1 MNHNS and CDR2 SASEGT. The CDR3 is 16 amino acids. J was trimmed by 1 base and V by 5 bases; bases with no gene match: 7.

This chain links TRBV10-1 with TRBJ2-3, with D perhaps matching TRBD2 (6 bases). From germline, CDR1 is WNHNN and CDR2 SYGVQD (reference sequence). With 1 base removed from V and 0 bases from J, the gap between germline ends came to 8 bases. CDR3 size: 15 residues. The CDR3 coding sequence is TGCGCCAGCAGTGAGTACCGGGGGAGCACAGATACGCAGTATTTT. It encodes CASSEYRGSTDTQYF.

This clonotype was detected a few times. The chain uses TRBV3-1 and TRBJ2-3, with no clear D. The germline gives CDR1 LGHDT, CDR2 YNNKEL (reference sequence). V was cut by 1 base and J by 6 bases, with 8 bases left in between. The CDR3 sequence is 13 residues long. The CDR3 nucleotides are TGTGCCAGCAGCCAAGGGTTGTTTGATACGCAGTATTTT. Translated: CASSQGLFDTQYF.

The table lists this clonotype with many counts. The J gene is TRBJ2-5, the V gene TRBV5-5, with D tentatively TRBD1 (5 bases). With 2 bases removed from V and 5 bases from J, the gap between germline ends came to 13 bases. The CDR3 consists of 14 residues. CDR1 and CDR2 from the germline V gene are SGHKS and YYEKEE (reference sequence). The CDR3 nucleotides are TGTGCCAGCAGCTTTAGAGGTCCAGGGGAGACCCAGTACTTC. Its protein is CASSFRGPGETQYF.

This clonotype was counted ten times or more. The V call is TRBV4-3, the J call TRBJ2-7; D call uncertain. The CDR3 consists of 16 residues. The germline V and J ends were trimmed by 4 bases and 2 bases, with 18 bases remaining between them. Germline CDR1 is LGHNA and CDR2 is YSLEER. The CDR3 sequence: CASSPKSATDTYEQYF. The CDR3 DNA follows: TGCGCCAGCAGCCCTAAATCCGCGACGGATACCTACGAGCAGTACTTC.

This clonotype was observed at least ten times. This chain connects TRBV7-2 to TRBJ2-3; 7 bases map to TRBD2. The CDR3 totals 14 residues. CDR1 is SGHTA and CDR2 is FQGNSA in the germline V gene. V gave up 1 base and J gave up 4 bases; unmatched junction bases: 2. The CDR3 nucleotides are TGTGCCAGCAGCTTAGAGCGGGGTTCAGATACGCAGTATTTT. Amino acids: CASSLERGSDTQYF.

Comment on this clonotype: A much larger clone differs from this one at a single base, so this may be a read error. V is TRBV20-1 and J is TRBJ1-1, with TRBD1 matching over 7 bases. The CDR3 is 14 residues long. Unmatched junction bases numbered 14, after V lost 5 bases and J lost 8 bases. Germline V gene data show CDR1 as DFQATT and CDR2 as SNEGSKA (reference sequence). The CDR3 bases are TGCAGTGCTCCCCGGACAGGCCTGGAGGGGGAAGCTTTCTTT. This codes for CSAPRTGLEGEAFF.

This clonotype has at least ten counts. The rearrangement links TRBV4-2 to TRBJ2-3, with D tentatively TRBD2 (5 bases). Germline values: CDR1 LGHNA, CDR2 YNFKEQ. V was trimmed by 1 base and J by 5 bases, leaving 7 bases between them. The CDR3 runs to 13 residues. Written as DNA, the CDR3 is TGTGCCAGCAGCCAAGGGGAGCGAGATACGCAGTATTTT. Its translation: CASSQGERDTQYF.

At least ten counts were recorded for this clonotype. This chain uses TRBV12-3 or TRBV12-4 with TRBJ2-1; a possible D gene is TRBD2 (5 bases). The CDR3 runs 15 residues. Trimming removed 5 bases from V and 1 base from J, with 12 bases in between. The CDR3 DNA follows: TGTGCCAGCAGTCCTACTAGGAGTTCCTACAATGAGCAGTTCTTC. Amino acid sequence: CASSPTRSSYNEQFF.

This clonotype was recorded at least ten times. This rearrangement joins TRBV10-3 to TRBJ2-7, with 8 bases identical to TRBD1. Per germline, CDR1 ENHRY and CDR2 SYGVKD. Trimming cost V 6 bases and J 2 bases; bases outside gene matches: 3. CDR3 length equals 13 residues. CDR3 in DNA: TGTGCCATCAGACCGACAGGGGCCTACGAGCAGTACGTC. This encodes CAIRPTGAYEQYV.

This clonotype was recorded many times. The rearrangement links TRBV6-1 to TRBJ2-5, with 8 bases lining up with TRBD2. After removal of 2 bases from V and 4 bases from J, the junction contained 6 bases not matched to a gene. There are 15 residues in the CDR3. Germline V gives CDR1 MNHNS, CDR2 SASEGT. The CDR3, as DNA: TGTGCCAGCAGTGAACCCGGACTAGCCGGAGAGACCCAGTACTTC. Protein sequence: CASSEPGLAGETQYF.

This clonotype was detected many times. At one end, the junction sequence differs from germline, possibly due to a read error. V and J are TRBV7-2 and TRBJ2-3; 11 nucleotides line up with TRBD2. This CDR3 contains 15 residues. CDR1 is SGHTA, CDR2 FQGNSA, per germline. CDR3 sequence (DNA): TGCGCCAGCAGCTTGGTAGCGGGGGGGACAGATACGCAGTATTTT. Translating gives CASSLVAGGTDTQYF.

There are many counts of this clonotype. This chain joins TRBV20-1 and TRBJ1-1, with D unresolved. The CDR3 totals 11 residues. Germline V gene sequence: CDR1 DFQATT, CDR2 SNEGSKA (reference sequence). Trimming left V 6 bases short and J 6 bases short, with 11 bases between. The CDR3 loop is CSAPHWAEAFF. The DNA of the CDR3 is TGCAGTGCCCCCCACTGGGCTGAAGCTTTCTTT.

The J gene is TRBJ2-1, the V gene TRBV6-1; TRBD2 is a possible D gene (5 bases). The ends were cut back, 6 bases at V and 0 bases at J, with 9 bases in the middle. The germline V gene has CDR1 MNHNS and CDR2 SASEGT. There are 14 residues in the CDR3. Here the CDR3 reads CASRDGGSYNEQFF. The CDR3 bases are TGTGCCAGCAGGGACGGAGGCTCCTACAATGAGCAGTTCTTC.

The J gene is TRBJ2-3, the V gene TRBV5-1; 8 bases map to TRBD2. Germline V gene data show CDR1 as SGHRS and CDR2 as YFSETQ. V dropped 0 bases and J dropped 2; count of bases not matched to a gene: 2. This CDR3 is 15 amino acids long. The CDR3, as DNA: TGCGCCAGCAGCTTGGGACTAGCGTTCACAGATACGCAGTATTTT. Protein sequence: CASSLGLAFTDTQYF. Combining the CDR3 with reference TRBV5-1 and TRBJ2-3 gives the whole variable domain KAGVTQTPRYLIKTRGQQVTLSCSPISGHRSVSWYQQTPGQGLQFLFEYFSETQRNKGNFPGRFSGRQFSNSRSEMNVSTLELGDSALYLCASSLGLAFTDTQYFGPGTRLTVL.

This clonotype was detected only a few times. J is TRBJ2-4 and V is TRBV6-5; D ambiguous. The V end was cut by 0 bases, the J end by 1 base, with 10 bases between. Germline lookup yields CDR1 MNHEY and CDR2 SVGAGI. The CDR3 has 16 amino acids. As DNA, the CDR3 is TGTGCCAGCAGTTACTCAGCATCCGGGGCCAAAAACATTCAGTACTTC. Protein product: CASSYSASGAKNIQYF.

The chain recombines TRBV4-2 with TRBJ2-6; TRBD1 is a possible D gene (6 bases). This CDR3 comprises 16 residues. The V gene lost 4 bases and the J gene lost 0 bases, with 10 bases spanning the gap. The germline CDR1 and CDR2 sequences are LGHNA and YNFKEQ. The CDR3 DNA follows: TGTGCCAGCAGCCGAGGACAGACCTCTGGGGCCAACGTCCTGACTTTC. This encodes CASSRGQTSGANVLTF.

This clonotype was counted at least ten times. The CDR3 is CATSRGGPRLANSPTDTQYF. The DNA of the CDR3 is TGTGCCACCAGCAGAGGGGGGCCTCGATTAGCGAATAGTCCCACAGATACGCAGTATTTT. J is TRBJ2-3 and V is TRBV15, with TRBD1 as a possible D gene (6 bases). Trimming stripped 1 base from V and 2 bases from J, with 25 bases between. Germline CDR1 is LNHNV and CDR2 is YYDKDF (reference sequence). The CDR3 is 20 amino acids.

This clonotype was seen a single time. The chain combines TRBV20-1 with TRBJ2-4; 8 bases match TRBD2. Germline CDR1 and CDR2: DFQATT and SNEGSKA (reference sequence). This CDR3 contains 16 residues. V shed 7 bases, J shed 6 bases, and the junction held 17 bases outside the gene matches. The CDR3 region has the DNA TGCAGTGGAAGAAACCCACGGGGGGGTTATGGAAACATTCAGTACTTC. Translating it yields CSGRNPRGGYGNIQYF.

This chain connects TRBV5-4 to TRBJ1-2; D remains ambiguous. Trimming removed 3 bases from V and 1 base from J, with 7 bases in between. The CDR3 loop spans 13 amino acids. Germline CDR1 SGHNT, CDR2 YYREEE (reference sequence). The CDR3 coding sequence is TGTGCCAGCAGCTCCGACGGTAACTATGGCTACACCTTC. Protein product: CASSSDGNYGYTF.

This chain connects TRBV27 to TRBJ1-2, with 8 nucleotides matching TRBD1. The germline V gene has CDR1 MNHEY and CDR2 SMNVEV (reference sequence). The CDR3 runs 14 residues. V trimming: 5 bases; J trimming: 8 bases; junction bases outside the gene matches: 10. This CDR3 is CASSPRTGTGGYTF. The CDR3 DNA follows: TGTGCCAGCAGTCCCCGGACAGGGACGGGCGGCTACACCTTC.